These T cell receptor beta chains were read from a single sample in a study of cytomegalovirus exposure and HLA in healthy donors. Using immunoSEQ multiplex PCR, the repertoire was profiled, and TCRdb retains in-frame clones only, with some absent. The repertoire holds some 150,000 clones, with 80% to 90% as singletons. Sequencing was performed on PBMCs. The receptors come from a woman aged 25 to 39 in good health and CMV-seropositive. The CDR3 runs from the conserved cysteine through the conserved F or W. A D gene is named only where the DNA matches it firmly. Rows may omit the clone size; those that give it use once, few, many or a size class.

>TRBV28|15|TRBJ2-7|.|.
CASSFPGQGSGRQYF
TGTGCCAGCAGTTTCCCCGGCCAAGGGTCCGGGAGGCAGTACTTC
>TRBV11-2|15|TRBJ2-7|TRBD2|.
CASSFGLAGLYEQYF
TGTGCCAGCAGCTTCGGACTAGCGGGGCTTTACGAGCAGTACTTC
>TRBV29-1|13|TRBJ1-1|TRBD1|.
CSVQDRGYTEAFF
TGCAGCGTTCAGGACAGGGGGTATACTGAAGCTTTCTTT
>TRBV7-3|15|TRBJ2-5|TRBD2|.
CASSLYSGEGETQYF
TGTGCCAGCAGCTTGTACAGCGGGGAAGGAGAGACCCAGTACTTC
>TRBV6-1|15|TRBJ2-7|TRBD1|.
CASSSGTGGTYEQYF
TGTGCCAGCAGTTCCGGGACAGGGGGGACCTACGAGCAGTACTTC
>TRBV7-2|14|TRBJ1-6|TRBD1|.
CASSPGTGYSPLHF
TGTGCCAGCAGCCCCGGGACAGGGTATTCACCCCTCCACTTT
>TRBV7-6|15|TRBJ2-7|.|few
CASSWGDGSSYEQYF
TGTGCCAGCAGCTGGGGGGACGGAAGCTCCTACGAGCAGTACTTC
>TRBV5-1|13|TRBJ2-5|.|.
CASSLGPGETQYF
TGCGCCAGCAGCTTGGGGCCGGGAGAGACCCAGTACTTC
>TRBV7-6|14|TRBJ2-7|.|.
CASSVNRNSYEQYF
TGTGCCAGCAGCGTTAACAGGAACTCCTACGAGCAGTACTTC
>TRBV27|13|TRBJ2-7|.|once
CASSFGTTYEQYF
TGTGCCAGCAGTTTTGGGACAACCTACGAGCAGTACTTC
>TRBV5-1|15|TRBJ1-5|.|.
CASSLGQGGNQPQHF
TGCGCCAGCAGCTTGGGACAAGGAGGGAATCAGCCCCAGCATTTT
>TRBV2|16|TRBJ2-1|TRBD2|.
CASTKGWRGADNEQFF
TGTGCCAGCACCAAAGGGTGGCGGGGGGCCGACAATGAGCAGTTCTTC
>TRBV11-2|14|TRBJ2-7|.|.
CASSVLRGWDEQYF
TGTGCCAGCAGCGTCCTTCGGGGGTGGGACGAGCAGTACTTC
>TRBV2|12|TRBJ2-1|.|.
CASSELALEQFF
TGTGCCAGCAGTGAACTAGCCCTTGAGCAGTTCTTC
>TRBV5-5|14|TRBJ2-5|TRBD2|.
CASSLAPSGETQYF
TGTGCCAGCAGCTTGGCCCCTAGCGGGGAGACCCAGTACTTC
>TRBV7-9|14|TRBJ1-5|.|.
CASSGDTSNQPQHF
TGTGCCAGCAGCGGGGACACTAGCAATCAGCCCCAGCATTTT
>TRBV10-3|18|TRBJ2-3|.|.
CAISESLSQRHPTDTQYF
TGTGCCATCAGTGAGTCTCTTTCACAGAGACACCCCACAGATACGCAGTATTTT
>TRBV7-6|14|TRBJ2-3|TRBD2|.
CASRSQREGDTQYF
TGTGCCAGCAGGTCTCAGCGGGAGGGAGATACGCAGTATTTT
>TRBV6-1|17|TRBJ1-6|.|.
CASSATGYFRGNSPLHF
TGTGCCAGCAGTGCCACGGGGTATTTTCGCGGAAATTCACCCCTCCACTTT
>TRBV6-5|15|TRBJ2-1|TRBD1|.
CASSPGTGPPNEQFF
TGTGCCAGCAGCCCCGGGACAGGCCCCCCCAATGAGCAGTTCTTC
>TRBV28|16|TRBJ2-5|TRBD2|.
CASSVLLAGGRETQYF
TGTGCCAGCAGTGTCCTACTAGCGGGGGGGCGGGAGACCCAGTACTTC
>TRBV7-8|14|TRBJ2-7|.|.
CASSTRTASYEQYF
TGTGCCAGCAGCACCCGGACAGCCTCCTACGAGCAGTACTTC
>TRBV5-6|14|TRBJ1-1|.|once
CASSSLVLNTEAFF
TGTGCCAGCAGCTCCCTTGTATTGAACACTGAAGCTTTCTTT
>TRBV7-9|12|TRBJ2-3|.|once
CASSLMEDTQYF
TGTGCCAGCAGCTTGATGGAGGATACGCAGTATTTT
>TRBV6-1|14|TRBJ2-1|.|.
CASSEAGSYNEQFF
TGTGCCAGCAGTGAAGCCGGCTCCTACAATGAGCAGTTCTTC
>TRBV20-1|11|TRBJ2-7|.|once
CSAWAFGEQYF
TGCAGTGCTTGGGCGTTTGGAGAGCAGTACTTC
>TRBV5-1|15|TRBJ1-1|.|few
CASSPEYASDTEAFF
TGCGCCAGCAGCCCTGAGTACGCGTCCGACACTGAAGCTTTCTTT
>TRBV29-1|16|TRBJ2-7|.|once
CSVGFFGGRDLYEQYF
TGCAGCGTTGGGTTTTTCGGAGGTCGGGATCTCTACGAGCAGTACTTC
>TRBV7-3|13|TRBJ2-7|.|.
CASSLNGGQEQYF
TGTGCCAGCAGCTTAAACGGGGGTCAAGAGCAGTACTTC
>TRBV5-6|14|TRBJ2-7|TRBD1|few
CASSSTGTVYEQYF
TGTGCCAGCAGCTCGACTGGGACAGTATACGAGCAGTACTTC
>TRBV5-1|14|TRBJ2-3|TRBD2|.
CASSLGGVTDTQYF
TGCGCCAGCAGCCTCGGGGGGGTCACAGATACGCAGTATTTT
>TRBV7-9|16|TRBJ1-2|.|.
CASSLVEPRRGYGYTF
TGTGCCAGCAGCTTAGTCGAGCCACGGCGGGGTTATGGCTACACCTTC
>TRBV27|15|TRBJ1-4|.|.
CASSLSTGSNEKLFF
TGTGCCAGCAGTTTATCTACAGGGTCTAATGAAAAACTGTTTTTT
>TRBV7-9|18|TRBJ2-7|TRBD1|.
CASSSIGLTGAAGSEQYF
TGTGCCAGCAGCTCCATAGGTCTGACAGGGGCCGCAGGGTCCGAGCAGTACTTC